Sequencing of this T cell receptor beta chain was carried out in a study of cytomegalovirus exposure and HLA in healthy donors. Study summary: Among the 300 to 450 genotyped donors, 81% were placed in the Caucasian-associated ancestry cluster. Points from the study as a whole: In an earlier analysis, about 87% or about 30%: the productive usage of most TCR beta V segments. Some highly shared sequence variants likely arose as a pipeline artifact.

Use of 60 Vbeta and 13 Jbeta primers characterized the PCR. Authors' data handling: Later work found tens of millions of unique TCR beta chains, with some 11 million shared. Measured with immunoSEQ multiplex PCR; TCRdb has only the in-frame clones, and not every one. The V and J calls and clone size come from that table; D and trimming were worked out from the DNA. Here the sample spans approximately 90,000 clones, roughly 63% being singletons. This clone was observed a single time. The target antigen is unknown. From germline, CDR1 is SGHNT and CDR2 YYREEE (reference sequence). V lost 4 bases and J 1 base, leaving 20 bases between the germline ends. This CDR3 spans 17 amino acids.

The chain is built from TRBV5-4 and TRBJ1-2, with D possibly being TRBD1 (6 bases). Input material: PBMCs. This receptor was identified in a woman aged 25 to 39 in good health and CMV-seronegative. CDR3 protein: CASSLGGAGRINYGYTF. The DNA of the CDR3 is TGTGCCAGCAGCCTAGGGGGGGCTGGTAGGATTAACTATGGCTACACCTTC.